One and the same sample provided the 27 T cell receptor beta chains below, sequenced in a study of Ad26.COV2.S vaccination and SARS-CoV-2 variants. The assay was immunoSEQ multiplex PCR, and TCRdb's table has in-frame clones only and misses some. The sample lists around 450,000 clones; roughly nine tenths were seen once. Treatment of the sample: some 19 received Ad26.COV2.S at low or high dose, single or two shots; 5 received placebo; per-sample allocation not given. Specimen acquisition occurred on day 63 following the initial vaccine or placebo injection. Here the sequenced sample was peripheral blood, taken in a trial of Ad26.COV2.S vaccine versus placebo. The receptors were sampled from a person between 18 and 60 years old who received the Ad26.COV2.S COVID-19 vaccine or a placebo.

The rearrangement links TRBV6-5 to TRBJ1-2, with D possibly TRBD1 on 6 matching bases. Looked up from germline, CDR1 is MNHEY and CDR2 is SVGAGI. Trimming removed 6 bases from V and 8 bases from J, with 13 bases in between. There are 12 residues in the CDR3. For the CDR3, the DNA is TGTGCCAGCAGGGCGCCAGGGGTAGGCTACACCTTC. Translation: CASRAPGVGYTF.

V is TRBV6-5 and J is TRBJ1-2, with a weak D call TRBD1 (5 bases). The CDR3 spans 14 residues. In germline, CDR1 is MNHEY, CDR2 SVGAGI. V lost 6 bases to trimming and J lost 6 bases, with 17 bases between them. The CDR3 spells CASRRTGTHDGYTF. CDR3 in DNA: TGTGCCAGCAGGCGCACCGGGACTCATGATGGCTACACCTTC.

The chain is built from TRBV5-4 and TRBJ1-4; D unresolved. Per germline, CDR1 SGHNT and CDR2 YYREEE (reference sequence). With 4 bases removed from V and 8 bases from J, the gap between germline ends came to 21 bases. The CDR3 is 16 residues long. The CDR3: CASSLRPGVLTEKLFF. The CDR3 DNA reads TGTGCCAGCAGCCTAAGGCCGGGTGTTCTCACCGAAAAACTGTTTTTT.

This chain links TRBV19 with TRBJ1-6; the D gene is possibly TRBD1 (6 bases). Germline V gene data show CDR1 as LNHDA and CDR2 as SQIVND (reference sequence). Trimming removed 4 bases at V and 4 bases at J, with 8 bases between. This CDR3 contains 14 residues. CDR3 sequence: CASSTTGYNSPLHF. The CDR3 DNA reads TGTGCCAGTAGTACAACAGGGTATAATTCACCCCTCCACTTT.

This chain joins TRBV6-6 and TRBJ2-1, with 11 bases lining up with TRBD2. The ends lost 5 bases at V and 4 bases at J; junction bases unmatched: 10. CDR1 and CDR2 (germline): MNHNY, SVGAGI (reference sequence). There are 17 residues in the CDR3. The CDR3 DNA follows: TGTGCCAGCAGTCGAACCTCAGGACTAGCGGGTTACAATGAGCAGTTCTTC. This translates into CASSRTSGLAGYNEQFF.

This clone has just a few counts. The V gene is TRBV6-2 or TRBV6-3, the J gene TRBJ1-6; 9 bases align to TRBD1. The CDR3 is made up of 15 amino acids. With V trimmed by 5 bases and J by 9 bases, 8 bases remained unmatched. Germline values: CDR1 MNHEY, CDR2 SVGEGT. CDR3: CASSPRDRDSSPLHF. The CDR3, as DNA: TGTGCCAGCAGTCCAAGGGACAGGGATTCTTCACCCCTCCACTTT.

This clone appeared once. The chain couples TRBV5-6 to TRBJ2-7; tentative D call: TRBD2 (5 bases). In germline, CDR1 is SGHDT, CDR2 YYEEEE. The CDR3 totals 12 residues. The V end was cut by 0 bases, the J end by 8 bases, with 9 bases between. CDR3 region: CASSLAGNKQYF. The CDR3, as DNA: TGTGCCAGCAGCTTGGCCGGGAACAAGCAGTACTTC.

The rearrangement joins TRBV7-9 to TRBJ1-2; no firm D call. The CDR3 consists of 15 residues. The germline V gene encodes CDR1 SEHNR and CDR2 FQNEAQ (reference sequence). V was cut by 0 bases and J by 1 base, with 9 bases left in between. The CDR3 coding sequence is TGTGCCAGCAGCTTAGCAGCAGGTTATAACTATGGCTACACCTTC. Residues: CASSLAAGYNYGYTF.

The V call is TRBV5-6, the J call TRBJ1-6; D call uncertain. The CDR3 has 13 residues. CDR1 and CDR2 from the germline V gene are SGHDT and YYEEEE. Trimming shortened V by 2 bases and J by 10 bases, and 10 bases separated the two germline ends. The DNA of the CDR3 is TGTGCCAGCAGCTTTCAGGTACAGTCACCCCTCCACTTT. Its translation: CASSFQVQSPLHF.

The V and J genes are TRBV24-1 and TRBJ2-2; no clear D. The CDR3 consists of 13 residues. Germline values: CDR1 KGHDR, CDR2 SFDVKD. Trimming cost V 0 bases and J 9 bases, with 7 bases left between them. The CDR3 is CATSDLVARELFF. In nucleotides, the CDR3 is TGTGCCACCAGTGATTTGGTAGCTCGGGAGCTGTTTTTT.

The chain couples TRBV10-3 to TRBJ1-1; no reliable D call. CDR1 and CDR2 from the germline V gene are ENHRY and SYGVKD. Trimming took off 6 bases at V and 4 bases at J, with 21 bases between the two ends. The CDR3 covers 16 residues. Here the CDR3 DNA reads TGTGCCATCAGCCTTTCCGCTGGACGGAGGATCACTGAAGCTTTCTTT. Its translation is CAISLSAGRRITEAFF.

The rearrangement links TRBV5-6 to TRBJ1-6; no definite D call. Germline CDR1 reads SGHDT; CDR2 reads YYEEEE. The CDR3 has 16 residues. The germline V and J ends were trimmed by 1 base and 6 bases, with 14 bases remaining between them. The CDR3 protein is CASSLSGFRLNSPLHF. The CDR3, as DNA: TGTGCCAGCAGCTTGTCGGGGTTTCGGCTTAATTCACCCCTCCACTTT.

Only one count was recorded for this clone. This chain links TRBV15 with TRBJ1-1, with a tentative D call TRBD1 (6 bases). The CDR3 loop spans 13 amino acids. V was cut by 7 bases and J by 5 bases, with 14 bases left in between. Germline values: CDR1 LNHNV, CDR2 YYDKDF (reference sequence). The CDR3 DNA is TGTGCCACCAACCGGGGGGGGCGGACTGAAGCTTTCTTT. It yields the protein CATNRGGRTEAFF. The full variable domain, with the rest looked up from reference TRBV15 and TRBJ1-1, is DAMVIQNPRYQVTQFGKPVTLSCSQTLNHNVMYWYQQKSSQAPKLLFHYYDKDFNNEADTPDNFQSRRPNTSFCFLDIRSPGLGDTAMYLCATNRGGRTEAFFGQGTRLTVV.

The rearrangement joins TRBV7-2 to TRBJ1-5; D ambiguous. The CDR3 is 12 amino acids. Germline CDR1 reads SGHTA; CDR2 reads FQGNSA. V dropped 3 bases and J dropped 6 bases, with 6 bases sitting between them. Written as DNA, the CDR3 is TGTGCCAGCAGCTTCGATACTCAGCCCCAGCATTTT. Translated: CASSFDTQPQHF.

The chain joins TRBV6-2 or TRBV6-3 to TRBJ2-3, with D perhaps matching TRBD1 (5 bases). The V end was cut by 6 bases, the J end by 4 bases, with 14 bases between. CDR1 is MNHEY, CDR2 SVGEGT, per germline. This CDR3 spans 14 amino acids. The CDR3 region has the DNA TGTGCCAGCAGCAAAGGGGTATTCCCAGATACGCAGTATTTT. Translation gives CASSKGVFPDTQYF.

This chain links TRBV6-2 or TRBV6-3 with TRBJ2-3; D is ambiguous. Between the trimmed V and J ends, which lost 2 bases and 6 bases, there was a span of 3 bases. Germline V gene sequence: CDR1 MNHEY, CDR2 SVGEGT. The CDR3 length is 11 residues. CDR3 region: CASSYGDTQYF. The CDR3 nucleotides read TGTGCCAGCAGTTACGGGGATACGCAGTATTTT.

This chain uses TRBV7-3 with TRBJ2-1; perhaps TRBD2 as D (6 bases). The V end was cut by 2 bases, the J end by 4 bases, with 9 bases between. The CDR3 covers 14 residues. From germline, CDR1 is SGHTA and CDR2 FQGTGA. CDR3 nucleotides: TGTGCCAGCAGCTTATCGGACTATTACAATGAGCAGTTCTTC. Translation gives CASSLSDYYNEQFF.

The chain recombines TRBV5-5 with TRBJ2-5, with no clear D. The CDR3 is 14 amino acids. Trimming cost V 2 bases and J 1 base, with 9 bases left between them. Germline values: CDR1 SGHKS, CDR2 YYEKEE (reference sequence). CDR3 in amino acids: CASSFLVTQETQYF. The DNA of the CDR3 is TGTGCCAGCAGCTTCCTCGTCACCCAAGAGACCCAGTACTTC.

The CDR3 nucleotides read TGTGCCAGCAGCTCCGACAGGGAGGCTGACTATGGCTACACCTTC. It yields the protein CASSSDREADYGYTF. The V gene is TRBV4-2, the J gene TRBJ1-2; 7 bases agree with TRBD1. Germline CDR1 is LGHNA and CDR2 is YNFKEQ. The V segment lost 5 bases and the J segment 3 bases; nucleotides outside the gene matches: 9. This CDR3 contains 15 residues.

This clone occurred once. The rearrangement joins TRBV9 to TRBJ1-2; unclear D gene. The CDR3 consists of 12 residues. The V end lost 4 bases, the J end lost 8 bases, and 12 bases lay between the germline ends. CDR1 is SGDLS and CDR2 is YYNGEE in the germline V gene. CDR3 protein: CASSPNTRGYTF. The CDR3 nucleotides are TGTGCCAGCAGCCCTAATACCCGCGGCTACACCTTC.

In this sample, this clone turned up once. The chain joins TRBV6-5 to TRBJ1-1; unclear D gene. The CDR3 runs 15 residues. Germline-derived CDR1 and CDR2 are MNHEY and SVGAGI. The V and J ends lost 7 bases and 2 bases respectively, with 17 bases between them. The CDR3 here is CASTPGMRRNTEAFF. Written as DNA, the CDR3 is TGTGCCAGCACCCCTGGCATGAGGCGAAACACTGAAGCTTTCTTT.

This CDR3 reads CASSRRDSPLHF. CDR3 DNA sequence: TGTGCCAGCAGCCGCAGGGATTCACCCCTCCACTTT. V is TRBV7-9 and J is TRBJ1-6; D possibly corresponds to TRBD1 (5 bases). V dropped 5 bases and J dropped 8 bases, with 7 bases sitting between them. The germline V gene has CDR1 SEHNR and CDR2 FQNEAQ (reference sequence). The CDR3 is 12 residues long.

V and J are TRBV25-1 and TRBJ1-1, with a weak D call TRBD1 (5 bases). From germline, CDR1 is MGHDK and CDR2 SYGVNS. The CDR3 loop spans 15 amino acids. V lost 1 base to trimming and J lost 3 bases, with 12 bases between them. The CDR3 loop is CASSESRVGDTEAFF. CDR3 nucleotides: TGTGCCAGCAGTGAATCGCGGGTAGGGGACACTGAAGCTTTCTTT.

This sequence joins TRBV7-3 and TRBJ2-3, with 9 bases aligning to TRBD1. The CDR3 extends over 14 amino acids. The germline gives CDR1 SGHTA, CDR2 FQGTGA. With V trimmed by 5 bases and J by 9 bases, 9 bases remained unmatched. CDR3 in amino acids: CASSPPGGQGTQYF. CDR3 sequence (DNA): TGTGCCAGCAGCCCACCCGGCGGACAGGGGACGCAGTATTTT. Looking up the rest from reference TRBV7-3 and TRBJ2-3 gives the full variable domain: GAGVSQTPSNKVTEKGKYVELRCDPISGHTALYWYRQSLGQGPEFLIYFQGTGAADDSGLPNDRFFAVRPEGSVSTLKIQRTERGDSAVYLCASSPPGGQGTQYFGPGTRLTVL.

The chain joins TRBV29-1 to TRBJ2-5; a possible D gene is TRBD2 (6 bases). Looked up from germline, CDR1 is SQVTM and CDR2 is ANQGSEA. V lost 4 bases and J lost 4, with 13 bases in between. The CDR3 is made up of 13 amino acids. Written as DNA, the CDR3 is TGCAGCGTTGCCAAGGGAGGAGTAGAGACCCAGTACTTC. Its protein product is CSVAKGGVETQYF.

The CDR3: CASSQDLPGKRSGELFF. The DNA of the CDR3 is TGCGCCAGCAGCCAAGATCTCCCAGGGAAGAGGTCCGGGGAGCTGTTTTTT. The chain combines TRBV4-3 with TRBJ2-2; weak D call: TRBD1 (5 bases). Per germline, CDR1 LGHNA and CDR2 YSLEER. Trimming shortened V by 0 bases and J by 6 bases, and 17 bases separated the two germline ends. There are 17 residues in the CDR3.

The J gene is TRBJ1-6, the V gene TRBV27; D gene uncertain. Germline V gives CDR1 MNHEY, CDR2 SMNVEV (reference sequence). V was shortened by 4 bases and J by 1 base, with 14 bases between the two germline ends. This CDR3 region has 17 residues. The CDR3 reads CASSSQPTRSYNSPLHF. DNA for the CDR3: TGTGCCAGCAGTTCCCAACCGACACGGTCCTATAATTCACCCCTCCACTTT.